Presented here are 25 T cell receptor beta chains from one specimen sequenced in a study of T cells in Graves' hyperthyroidism and ophthalmopathy. RNA transcripts yielded amplified TCR beta CDR3 regions. The HTBI primer set served for first-round RT-PCR of the TCR CDR3. TCRdb redid the calling of the multiplex PCR reads with MiXCR, one entry per CDR3 protein. The table lists hundreds of thousands of distinct CDR3 sequences, approximately 15% of them singletons. Sequencing was carried out using blood. All receptors come from a young woman with Graves' hyperthyroidism.

This clonotype was counted many times. CDR3 residues: CASGSGLRGQGEQYF. The CDR3 bases are TGTGCCAGCGGCAGCGGTCTGAGGGGGCAGGGCGAGCAGTACTTC. The genes are TRBV6-2 or TRBV6-3 and TRBJ2-7; the match to TRBD1 covers 7 bases. Germline V lookup: CDR1 MNHEY, CDR2 SVGEGT. J gave up 6 bases and V 8 bases, and 16 bases lay outside the gene matches. This CDR3 region has 15 residues.

The chain has TRBV18 and TRBJ1-3, with TRBD1 identical over 8 bases. CDR3 length equals 19 residues. The V segment lost 3 bases and the J segment 0 bases; nucleotides outside the gene matches: 13. Germline CDR1 KGHSH, CDR2 LQKENI. The DNA of the CDR3 is TGTGCCAGCTCACCGCGGACAGGGCCCCAGGGAGACTCTGGAAACACCATATATTTT. This translates into CASSPRTGPQGDSGNTIYF.

This clonotype showed up many times. This chain links TRBV6-5 with TRBJ2-5; weak D call: TRBD1 (6 bases). CDR3 length equals 14 residues. Germline assignment: CDR1 MNHEY and CDR2 SVGAGI. The ends were cut back, 2 bases at V and 2 bases at J, with 9 bases in the middle. The CDR3 here is CASSYVDRQETQYF. For the CDR3, the DNA is TGTGCCAGCAGTTACGTGGACAGACAAGAGACCCAGTACTTC.

CDR3 bases: TGTGCCAGCAGCCTGGGGAGGGCCTTGAACACTGAAGCTTTCTTT. This sequence encodes CASSLGRALNTEAFF. The chain uses TRBV5-6 and TRBJ1-1; D unclear. Trimming took 4 bases from V and 0 from J, leaving 13 bases between them. Per germline, CDR1 SGHDT and CDR2 YYEEEE. CDR3 size: 15 residues.

The chain recombines TRBV28 with TRBJ1-3; TRBD1 might be the D (5 bases). This CDR3 region has 15 residues. The germline V gene has CDR1 MDHEN and CDR2 SYDVKM. Trimming shortened V by 3 bases and J by 0 bases, and 9 bases separated the two germline ends. CDR3 in amino acids: CASSFQGSSGNTIYF. In DNA form, the CDR3 reads TGTGCCAGCAGTTTTCAGGGTAGCTCTGGAAACACCATATATTTT.

This clonotype was observed many times. This chain connects TRBV28 to TRBJ2-2, with D hard to call. Germline assignment: CDR1 MDHEN and CDR2 SYDVKM. This CDR3 has 13 amino acids. Between the trimmed V and J ends, which lost 3 bases and 5 bases, there was a span of 7 bases. CDR3 region: CASSFVLTGELFF. The CDR3, as DNA: TGTGCCAGCAGTTTTGTCCTTACCGGGGAGCTGTTTTTT.

This clonotype was recorded at least ten times. CDR3 sequence (DNA): TGTGCCAGCTCACCAGCCGGGACAGGGGTTGGCTACACCTTC. Translating gives CASSPAGTGVGYTF. The V call is TRBV18, the J call TRBJ1-2; 10 nucleotides match TRBD1. Germline CDR1 is KGHSH and CDR2 is LQKENI. The junction had 4 bases not matched to a gene; V was cut back by 2 bases and J by 7 bases. This CDR3 spans 14 amino acids.

This clonotype was counted ten times or more. This chain uses TRBV2 with TRBJ1-3, with 7 bases lining up with TRBD1. This CDR3 region has 14 residues. CDR1 is SNHLY and CDR2 is FYNNEI in the germline V gene. With 6 bases clipped from V and 2 bases from J, the junction kept 4 bases outside the gene matches. Written as DNA, the CDR3 is TGTGCCAGCAGGGCCAGGGGGACTGGAAACACCATATATTTT. Amino acids: CASRARGTGNTIYF. Full variable domain (rest looked up from reference TRBV2 and TRBJ1-3): EPEVTQTPSHQVTQMGQEVILRCVPISNHLYFYWYRQILGQKVEFLVSFYNNEISEKSEIFDDQFSVERPDGSNFTLKIRSTKLEDSAMYFCASRARGTGNTIYFGEGSWLTVV.

This clonotype has a handful of counts. This chain uses TRBV24-1 with TRBJ2-1; D tentatively fits TRBD1 or TRBD2 (5 bases each). The CDR3 covers 15 residues. From germline, CDR1 is KGHDR and CDR2 SFDVKD. Trimming took 7 bases from V and 4 from J, leaving 16 bases between them. The CDR3 spells CATSHPGPQYNEQFF. The CDR3 DNA reads as TGTGCCACCAGCCATCCGGGACCACAATACAATGAGCAGTTCTTC.

This clonotype was found many times. CDR3 residues: CASSPSTGTSLAREQYF. CDR3 DNA: TGTGCCAGCAGTCCTTCTACCGGGACTAGTCTTGCAAGAGAGCAGTACTTC. The chain carries TRBV27 and TRBJ2-7, with 8 bases that match TRBD2. The CDR3 is 17 amino acids. CDR1 is MNHEY and CDR2 is SMNVEV in the germline V gene (reference sequence). Unmatched junction bases numbered 19, after V lost 5 bases and J lost 7 bases.

There are many counts of this clonotype. V is TRBV12-3 or TRBV12-4 and J is TRBJ1-5; 7 bases fit TRBD1. V was clipped by 6 bases and J by 2 bases; unmatched bases: 10. This CDR3 is built from 16 residues. The CDR3 DNA is TGTGCCAGCAGCCCCTTACAGGGGTCAGGCAATCAGCCCCAGCATTTT. Amino acid sequence: CASSPLQGSGNQPQHF.

In this sample, this clonotype turned up a few times. This sequence joins TRBV5-1 and TRBJ2-7, with 9 bases aligning to TRBD1. This CDR3 is 13 amino acids long. CDR1 SGHRS and CDR2 YFSETQ come from the germline V gene. The V gene end was trimmed by 4 bases and the J gene end by 4 bases; junction bases not matched to a gene: 3. The CDR3 reads CASSRGTGYEQYF. The CDR3 DNA reads as TGCGCCAGCAGCCGAGGGACAGGGTACGAGCAGTACTTC.

Only a few counts were recorded for this clonotype. This chain uses TRBV6-1 with TRBJ2-2; 8 nucleotides align to TRBD1. Trimming took 10 bases from V and 4 from J; bases not matched to a gene: 8. Per the germline V gene, CDR1 is MNHNS and CDR2 is SASEGT. The CDR3 spans 14 residues. CDR3: CATTDRVGTGELFF. The CDR3 bases are TGTGCCACAACGGACAGGGTGGGCACCGGGGAGCTGTTTTTT.

The V call is TRBV7-3, the J call TRBJ2-5; a weak D match, TRBD1 (6 bases). Germline V gives CDR1 SGHTA, CDR2 FQGTGA. V lost 5 bases and J 5 bases, leaving 18 bases between the germline ends. This CDR3 has 15 residues. The CDR3 DNA reads TGTGCCAGCAGCCCAACCGGGACACGCGGGGAGACCCAGTACTTC. Encoded protein: CASSPTGTRGETQYF.

V is TRBV13 and J is TRBJ2-5; 11 nucleotides align to TRBD2. The germline V gene encodes CDR1 PRHDT and CDR2 FYEKMQ (reference sequence). V shed 2 bases and J 1 base; nucleotides not matched to a gene: 3. The CDR3 loop spans 16 amino acids. The DNA for the CDR3 is TGTGCCAGCAGCTTAAGACTAGCGGGATCCCAAGAGACCCAGTACTTC. Protein product: CASSLRLAGSQETQYF.

This clonotype occurred many times. This chain joins TRBV6-1 and TRBJ2-7; D might be TRBD1 (5 bases). This CDR3 is built from 15 residues. The V gene lost 6 bases and the J gene lost 2 bases, with 17 bases spanning the gap. Germline assignment: CDR1 MNHNS and CDR2 SASEGT. CDR3 nucleotides: TGTGCCAGCAGACCCCAAGCAGGGATCGCCTACGAGCAGTACTTC. It specifies CASRPQAGIAYEQYF.

This clonotype occurred many times. The gene calls are TRBV20-1 and TRBJ2-7; possibly TRBD1 or TRBD2 for D (7 bases each). The CDR3 has 15 residues. Germline CDR1 is DFQATT and CDR2 is SNEGSKA (reference sequence). Trimming left V 6 bases short and J 4 bases short, with 22 bases between. The CDR3 bases are TGCAGTGCCCAGGGGGGGGGGACGGATTTTTACGAGCAGTACTTC. Its protein is CSAQGGGTDFYEQYF.

This sequence joins TRBV24-1 and TRBJ2-3; perhaps TRBD1 as D (5 bases). The CDR3 runs to 19 residues. V shed 0 bases and J shed 4 bases, with 22 bases lying between them. Germline loops: CDR1 KGHDR, CDR2 SFDVKD. The CDR3 bases are TGTGCCACCAGTGATTTGCTAGGGGTTGAGGAAACACAATCAGATACGCAGTATTTT. Amino acid sequence: CATSDLLGVEETQSDTQYF.

The chain has TRBV7-9 and TRBJ2-1; 12 positions agree with TRBD2. V was pared by 2 bases and J by 4 bases, with 6 bases of the junction left unmatched. The germline V gene has CDR1 SEHNR and CDR2 FQNEAQ (reference sequence). The CDR3 spans 17 residues. This CDR3 reads CASSLNRLAGVYNEQFF. CDR3 DNA sequence: TGTGCCAGCAGCTTAAATAGACTAGCGGGGGTTTACAATGAGCAGTTCTTC.

The V and J genes are TRBV7-2 and TRBJ2-6, with a weak D call TRBD1 (5 bases). This CDR3 region has 17 residues. Germline CDR1 and CDR2: SGHTA and FQGNSA. The V gene lost 6 bases and the J gene lost 0 bases, with 15 bases spanning the gap. For the CDR3, the DNA is TGTGCCAGCAGTTTGACAGCGTCGCTCTCTGGGGCCAACGTCCTGACTTTC. Translating it yields CASSLTASLSGANVLTF.

This clonotype was observed a few times. The chain joins TRBV14 to TRBJ2-1; D is undetermined. This CDR3 has 17 amino acids. Germline V lookup: CDR1 SGHDN, CDR2 FVKESK. The V gene lost 0 bases and the J gene lost 0 bases, with 12 bases spanning the gap. The CDR3 sequence is CASSQEWRLSSYNEQFF. DNA for the CDR3: TGTGCCAGCAGCCAAGAATGGCGTCTTAGCTCCTACAATGAGCAGTTCTTC.

This clonotype appeared many times. CDR3 nucleotides: TGTGCCAGCAGCCCTGGGCAGGGGGGACAAGAGACCCAGTACTTC. Amino acid sequence: CASSPGQGGQETQYF. The chain uses TRBV11-2 and TRBJ2-5, with D perhaps matching TRBD1 (7 bases). The V gene lost 5 bases and the J gene lost 2 bases, with 15 bases spanning the gap. The CDR3 has 15 amino acids. Germline V gives CDR1 SGHAT, CDR2 FQNNGV. Variable domain in full (rest from reference TRBV11-2 and TRBJ2-5): EAGVAQSPRYKIIEKRQSVAFWCNPISGHATLYWYQQILGQGPKLLIQFQNNGVVDDSQLPKDRFSAERLKGVDSTLKIQPAKLEDSAVYLCASSPGQGGQETQYFGPGTRLLVL.

This clonotype appeared many times. The chain has TRBV27 and TRBJ1-1; D is unresolved. Germline V lookup: CDR1 MNHEY, CDR2 SMNVEV (reference sequence). There are 14 residues in the CDR3. The V gene lost 2 bases and the J gene lost 3 bases, with 10 bases spanning the gap. This CDR3 is CASSLPRGDTEAFF. The CDR3 region has the DNA TGTGCCAGCAGTTTACCTCGCGGAGACACTGAAGCTTTCTTT.

Many counts were recorded for this clonotype. The chain couples TRBV11-2 to TRBJ1-2; D is unclear. Germline V CDR1 and CDR2: SGHAT, FQNNGV. The CDR3 runs 15 residues. Trimming took 5 bases from V and 3 from J, leaving 16 bases between them. This chain's CDR3 is CASSQEQVTYYGYTF. DNA for the CDR3: TGTGCCAGCAGCCAAGAGCAGGTGACCTACTATGGCTACACCTTC.

This clonotype came up many times. This sequence joins TRBV7-2 and TRBJ2-1; D is ambiguous. Germline CDR1 reads SGHTA; CDR2 reads FQGNSA. The V and J ends lost 5 bases and 8 bases respectively, with 16 bases between them. CDR3 size: 14 residues. CDR3 protein: CASSRQRLGDEQFF. The CDR3 nucleotides are TGTGCCAGCAGCCGTCAGAGACTGGGCGATGAGCAGTTCTTC. Looking up the rest from reference TRBV7-2 and TRBJ2-1 gives the full variable domain: GAGVSQSPSNKVTEKGKDVELRCDPISGHTALYWYRQSLGQGLEFLIYFQGNSAPDKSGLPSDRFSAERTGGSVSTLTIQRTQQEDSAVYLCASSRQRLGDEQFFGPGTRLTVL.